This paragraph covers one TCR beta chain sequence. V dropped 7 bases and J dropped 4; count of bases not matched to a gene: 15. This CDR3 is built from 15 residues. Germline V gene lookup returns CDR1 SQVTM and CDR2 ANQGSEA. This sample is drawn from a study of blood T cell repertoires in COVID-19. Study overall: Specimens from acute and convalescent COVID-19 originated in the United States, Italy and Spain. The analysed material was cDNA or gDNA that came from T cells, B-cell-depleted T cells, or PBMCs.

Per the original data handling: By means of reference gene primer amplification, nucleated cell counts were estimated. This table comes from immunoSEQ multiplex PCR, and its TCRdb copy is limited to in-frame clones, with some not included. Clone size and the V and J calls come from that table; the DNA yielded D and trimming. The sample includes under 30,000 clones, roughly three quarters of them seen just once. This sequence joins TRBV29-1 and TRBJ2-5; 7 positions agree with TRBD2. This TCR was sampled from a woman in her 70s with acute or convalescent COVID-19. Sequenced input: peripheral blood. In DNA, the CDR3 is TGCAGCGCCTCCCCCCGGCCGGGCGGGAGAGAGACCCAGTACTTC. This encodes CSASPRPGGRETQYF.